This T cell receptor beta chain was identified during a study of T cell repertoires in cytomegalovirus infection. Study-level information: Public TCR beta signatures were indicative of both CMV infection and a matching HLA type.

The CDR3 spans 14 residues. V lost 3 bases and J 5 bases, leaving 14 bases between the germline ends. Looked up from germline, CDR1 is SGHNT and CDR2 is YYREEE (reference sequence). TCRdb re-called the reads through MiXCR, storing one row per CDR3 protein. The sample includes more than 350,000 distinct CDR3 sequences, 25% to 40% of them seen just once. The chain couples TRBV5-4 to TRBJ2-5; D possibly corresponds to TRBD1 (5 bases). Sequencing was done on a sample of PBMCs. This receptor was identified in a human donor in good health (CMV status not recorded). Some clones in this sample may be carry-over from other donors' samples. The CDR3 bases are TGTGCCAGCAGCTCGGACACCTCACAGGAGACCCAGTACTTC. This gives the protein CASSSDTSQETQYF.